This entry lists 27 T cell receptor beta chains sequenced from one sample in a study of cytomegalovirus exposure and HLA in healthy donors. The PCR used 60 Vbeta and 13 Jbeta primers. Here immunoSEQ multiplex PCR was the method, and the copy in TCRdb shows in-frame clones only, minus some. The table records about 94,000 clones, just under 80% of them present only once. Sequencing was carried out using PBMCs. The receptors come from a woman aged 40 to 50 in good health and CMV-seronegative.

This clone appeared a few times. The rearrangement uses TRBV4-3 and TRBJ2-5, with 7 bases identical to TRBD2. The ends lost 0 bases at V and 0 bases at J; junction bases unmatched: 7. Germline lookup yields CDR1 LGHNA and CDR2 YSLEER. This CDR3 is built from 17 residues. The CDR3 here is CASSQDLGGGYQETQYF. Here the CDR3 DNA reads TGCGCCAGCAGCCAAGATCTGGGCGGGGGTTACCAAGAGACCCAGTACTTC.

This clone was seen a few times. The rearrangement links TRBV7-2 to TRBJ1-2; the D gene is possibly TRBD1 (5 bases). The V end lost 4 bases, the J end lost 8 bases, and 14 bases lay between the germline ends. This CDR3 has 13 amino acids. Germline lookup yields CDR1 SGHTA and CDR2 FQGNSA. The CDR3 coding sequence is TGTGCCAGCAGCTCCATGGCGGGGGGAGGCTACACCTTC. Protein product: CASSSMAGGGYTF.

In DNA form, the CDR3 reads TGTGCCAGCAGTTCGACAGAGTCCAGCAATCAGCCCCAGCATTTT. As protein: CASSSTESSNQPQHF. The rearrangement links TRBV27 to TRBJ1-5; D might be TRBD1 (5 bases). From germline, CDR1 is MNHEY and CDR2 SMNVEV (reference sequence). Trimming stripped 4 bases from V and 1 base from J, with 11 bases between. This CDR3 is built from 15 residues.

This sequence joins TRBV5-1 and TRBJ2-3; 14 bases map to TRBD2. The trim removed 4 bases at V and 2 bases at J, leaving 3 bases unmatched. CDR3 size: 16 residues. Germline CDR1 and CDR2: SGHRS and YFSETQ. The CDR3 loop reads CASSPGLAGVTDTQYF. The CDR3 DNA reads TGCGCCAGCAGCCCGGGACTAGCGGGGGTCACAGATACGCAGTATTTT.

Only one count was recorded for this clone. The CDR3 spells CAWSLGATEAFF. The CDR3 DNA reads as TGTGCCTGGAGCCTAGGGGCGACTGAAGCTTTCTTT. V usage is TRBV30 and J usage is TRBJ1-1; a possible D gene is TRBD1 (5 bases). V was shortened by 3 bases and J by 5 bases, with 10 bases between the two germline ends. Germline loops: CDR1 GTSNPN, CDR2 SVGIG (reference sequence). This CDR3 contains 12 residues. Filled out from reference TRBV30 and TRBJ1-1, the complete variable domain reads SQTIHQWPATLVQPVGSPLSLECTVEGTSNPNLYWYRQAAGRGLQLLFYSVGIGQISSEVPQNLSASRPQDRQFILSSKKLLLSDSGFYLCAWSLGATEAFFGQGTRLTVV.

This chain uses TRBV7-2 with TRBJ2-3; D gene unclear. CDR3 length equals 13 residues. Trimming removed 1 base from V and 6 bases from J, with 8 bases in between. Germline V gene data show CDR1 as SGHTA and CDR2 as FQGNSA. CDR3 amino acids: CASSLGPPDTQYF. CDR3 coding DNA: TGTGCCAGCAGCTTAGGTCCTCCCGATACGCAGTATTTT.

This chain uses TRBV4-1 with TRBJ1-1, with TRBD1 identical over 7 bases. CDR1 is MGHRA, CDR2 YSYEKL, per germline. Trimming removed 6 bases from V and 2 bases from J; junction bases left unmatched: 12. This CDR3 region has 16 residues. DNA of the CDR3: TGCGCCAGCAGGCGAAACCCGGGACAGCCAAACACTGAAGCTTTCTTT. This translates into CASRRNPGQPNTEAFF.

The CDR3: CASSPGQAGYGYTF. The CDR3 DNA reads as TGTGCCAGTAGTCCCGGACAGGCAGGTTATGGCTACACCTTC. V is TRBV19 and J is TRBJ1-2; TRBD1 matches 7 bases. CDR3 size: 14 residues. Germline values: CDR1 LNHDA, CDR2 SQIVND (reference sequence). V gave up 5 bases and J gave up 5 bases; unmatched junction bases: 8.

The chain is built from TRBV10-1 and TRBJ1-5; D is uncertain. The CDR3 totals 15 residues. The ends were cut back, 6 bases at V and 5 bases at J, with 17 bases in the middle. Germline CDR1 is WNHNN and CDR2 is SYGVQD (reference sequence). For the CDR3, the DNA is TGCGCCAGCAGGGCTGCCAGGCCACTGGATCAGCCCCAGCATTTT. Translation gives CASRAARPLDQPQHF.

CDR3 in amino acids: CASNGGQGAYEQYF. As DNA, the CDR3 is TGCGCCAGCAACGGGGGTCAGGGCGCCTACGAGCAGTACTTC. The chain joins TRBV5-1 to TRBJ2-7; D might be TRBD2 (6 bases). CDR3 size: 14 residues. Germline assignment: CDR1 SGHRS and CDR2 YFSETQ. V lost 6 bases and J 2 bases, leaving 15 bases between the germline ends.

A remark on this clone: Different DNA sequences within this sample yield the same CDR3. The chain carries TRBV6-1 and TRBJ2-1; TRBD2 matches at 9 bases. Trimming cost V 2 bases and J 3 bases; bases outside gene matches: 2. The CDR3 is 15 residues long. Per germline, CDR1 MNHNS and CDR2 SASEGT. The CDR3 loop is CASSELAGSYNEQFF. For the CDR3, the DNA is TGTGCCAGCAGTGAACTAGCGGGGAGCTACAATGAGCAGTTCTTC.

The chain carries TRBV6-4 and TRBJ1-2; TRBD1 agrees at 9 bases. There are 17 residues in the CDR3. Looked up from germline, CDR1 is MRHNA and CDR2 is SNTAGT. V shed 2 bases and J 6 bases; nucleotides not matched to a gene: 13. The CDR3 nucleotides read TGTGCCAGCAGTGACGGGAAGGGGACAGGGCTAAAGGATGGCTACACCTTC. This gives the protein CASSDGKGTGLKDGYTF.

This clone was found a few times. V usage is TRBV7-3 and J usage is TRBJ2-1; 16 bases map to TRBD2. This CDR3 is 19 amino acids long. V lost 1 base to trimming and J lost 0 bases; unmatched junction nucleotides: 3. In germline, CDR1 is SGHTA, CDR2 FQGTGA. The CDR3 protein is CASSLKGLAGGSSYNEQFF. The DNA of the CDR3 is TGTGCCAGCAGCTTAAAGGGACTAGCGGGGGGGAGCTCCTACAATGAGCAGTTCTTC.

This clone was detected once. V usage is TRBV28 and J usage is TRBJ2-5, with 8 positions matching TRBD2. The V segment lost 5 bases and the J segment 5 bases; nucleotides outside the gene matches: 7. Germline V gene sequence: CDR1 MDHEN, CDR2 SYDVKM. The CDR3 loop spans 14 amino acids. For the CDR3, the DNA is TGTGCCAGCAGTCGGGGGGGGGTCACGGAGACCCAGTACTTC. It yields the protein CASSRGGVTETQYF.

This clone showed up just a few times. The rearrangement links TRBV7-2 to TRBJ1-1, with D possibly matching TRBD1 (6 bases). V was trimmed by 2 bases and J by 11 bases, leaving 15 bases between them. The CDR3 length is 13 residues. In germline, CDR1 is SGHTA, CDR2 FQGNSA. The DNA for the CDR3 is TGTGCCAGCAGCTTAAAGGGGGGGCAGGTGGCTTTCTTT. Its protein product is CASSLKGGQVAFF.

This chain joins TRBV20-1 and TRBJ1-2; D is uncertain. With 6 bases removed from V and 4 bases from J, the gap between germline ends came to 9 bases. The germline V gene has CDR1 DFQATT and CDR2 SNEGSKA (reference sequence). The CDR3 is 11 residues long. CDR3 nucleotide sequence: TGCAGTGCCGTCTCGGGCTATGGCTACACCTTC. It encodes CSAVSGYGYTF.

The chain has TRBV2 and TRBJ1-6, with TRBD1 as a possible D gene (5 bases). The germline gives CDR1 SNHLY, CDR2 FYNNEI. CDR3 size: 13 residues. V lost 6 bases, J lost 9 bases, and 12 bases lay in between. The CDR3 DNA reads TGTGCCAGCAGGTCAGGGTTTGGTTCACCCCTCCACTTT. This codes for CASRSGFGSPLHF.

CDR3: CSVRGRGSGTEAFF. CDR3 nucleotide sequence: TGCAGCGTTCGAGGCAGGGGCTCGGGGACTGAAGCTTTCTTT. V gene TRBV29-1 combines with J gene TRBJ1-1; possibly TRBD1 for D (6 bases). Trimming left V 5 bases short and J 5 bases short, with 18 bases between. This CDR3 contains 14 residues. Germline loops: CDR1 SQVTM, CDR2 ANQGSEA.

CDR3 in DNA: TGTGCCAGCAGTGTGGACAGGAGAGAGACCCAGTACTTC. Translating gives CASSVDRRETQYF. The chain employs TRBV2 and TRBJ2-5; 7 bases line up with TRBD1. Germline V CDR1 and CDR2: SNHLY, FYNNEI. V dropped 4 bases and J dropped 4; count of bases not matched to a gene: 3. The CDR3 is 13 residues long.

The rearrangement uses TRBV4-3 and TRBJ2-4; D is possibly TRBD2 (5 bases). Germline V gene sequence: CDR1 LGHNA, CDR2 YSLEER. The ends were cut back, 0 bases at V and 1 base at J, with 16 bases in the middle. There are 18 residues in the CDR3. As DNA, the CDR3 is TGCGCCAGCAGCCAAGATCTTAAGGGCTGGGAGGCCAAAAACATTCAGTACTTC. Its translation is CASSQDLKGWEAKNIQYF.

This clone was picked up a small number of times. The V gene is TRBV5-4, the J gene TRBJ1-2; 8 bases are a match to TRBD1. The V segment lost 5 bases and the J segment 2 bases; nucleotides outside the gene matches: 11. Germline CDR1 reads SGHNT; CDR2 reads YYREEE (reference sequence). The CDR3 spans 16 residues. DNA of the CDR3: TGTGCCAGCAGTTCGGTCCCCAGGGACAGGAACTATGGCTACACCTTC. Translated: CASSSVPRDRNYGYTF.

The chain recombines TRBV30 with TRBJ2-7; TRBD2 agrees at 8 bases. The CDR3 is made up of 14 amino acids. CDR1 GTSNPN and CDR2 SVGIG come from the germline V gene (reference sequence). V shed 5 bases, J shed 2 bases, and the junction held 8 bases outside the gene matches. The CDR3 DNA reads TGTGCCTGGTTAAACGGGGGGGGAGCCTACGAGCAGTACTTC. Its translation: CAWLNGGGAYEQYF.

The rearrangement uses TRBV7-9 and TRBJ1-3, with D hard to call. V was shortened by 2 bases and J by 2 bases, with 4 bases between the two germline ends. Germline CDR1 and CDR2: SEHNR and FQNEAQ (reference sequence). The CDR3 has 13 amino acids. CDR3 coding DNA: TGTGCCAGCAGCTTAACTGCTGGAAACACCATATATTTT. Its protein is CASSLTAGNTIYF.

This clone appeared once. The V call is TRBV9, the J call TRBJ2-1; no clear D. CDR1 and CDR2 (germline): SGDLS, YYNGEE. This CDR3 has 15 amino acids. Trimming cost V 0 bases and J 9 bases, with 16 bases left between them. The CDR3 nucleotides read TGTGCCAGCAGCGTAGAGAGTAGCCCCTCTGGTGAGCAGTTCTTC. Its translation: CASSVESSPSGEQFF.

As concerns this clone: In the same sample, other DNA sequences code for this CDR3. This sequence joins TRBV9 and TRBJ1-2, with D hard to call. This CDR3 spans 14 amino acids. Germline values: CDR1 SGDLS, CDR2 YYNGEE. Trimming took off 1 base at V and 0 bases at J, with 7 bases between the two ends. The CDR3 DNA follows: TGTGCCAGCAGCGTACAGGCAGCTAACTATGGCTACACCTTC. It specifies CASSVQAANYGYTF.

The genes are TRBV5-1 and TRBJ2-5; 8 nucleotides match TRBD1. J was trimmed by 4 bases and V by 3 bases; bases with no gene match: 5. Per the germline V gene, CDR1 is SGHRS and CDR2 is YFSETQ. The CDR3 has 14 residues. The CDR3 protein is CASSYPDRGETQYF. The DNA for the CDR3 is TGCGCCAGCAGCTACCCCGACAGGGGAGAGACCCAGTACTTC.

The genes are TRBV6-1 and TRBJ2-7; D unclear. CDR1 is MNHNS and CDR2 is SASEGT in the germline V gene. Trimming removed 2 bases from V and 4 bases from J, with 15 bases in between. The CDR3 spans 15 residues. The CDR3 region has the DNA TGTGCCAGCAGTGAAAGCCAAACTGCCGGTTACGAGCAGTACTTC. It translates to CASSESQTAGYEQYF.